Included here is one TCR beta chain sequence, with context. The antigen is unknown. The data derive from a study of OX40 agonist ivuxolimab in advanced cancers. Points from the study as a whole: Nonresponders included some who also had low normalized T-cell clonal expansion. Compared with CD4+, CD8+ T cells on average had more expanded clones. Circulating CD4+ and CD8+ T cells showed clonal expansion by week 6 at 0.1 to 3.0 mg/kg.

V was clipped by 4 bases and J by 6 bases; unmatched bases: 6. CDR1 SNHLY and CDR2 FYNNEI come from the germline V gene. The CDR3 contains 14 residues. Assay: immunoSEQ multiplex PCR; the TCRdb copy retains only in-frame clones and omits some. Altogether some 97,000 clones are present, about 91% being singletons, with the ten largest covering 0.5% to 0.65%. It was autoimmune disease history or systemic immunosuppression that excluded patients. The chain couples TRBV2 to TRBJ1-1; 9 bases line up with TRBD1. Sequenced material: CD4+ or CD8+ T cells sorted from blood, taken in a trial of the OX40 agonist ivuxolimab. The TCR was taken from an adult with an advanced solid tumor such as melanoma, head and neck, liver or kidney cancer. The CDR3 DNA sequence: TGTGCCAGCAGTGCGGACAGGGGCAGGCCTGAAGCTTTCTTT. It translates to CASSADRGRPEAFF.